What follows is one TCR beta chain and its context. The antigen remains unidentified. The junction differs from germline at one of its ends, possibly a read error. This entry comes from a study of shared clonotypes between healthy human individuals. Study-level results: Rarefaction gave evidence that sorted-subset sequencing remained incomplete despite large depth.

Some clones are missing from TCRdb's copy, which holds only in-frame ones; the method was immunoSEQ multiplex PCR. The sample has about 2 million clones, roughly 94% seen once; the top ten hold 0.13%. The origin of this receptor is a man between 18 and 29 years old in good health. The sample consisted of naive CD4+ T cells sorted from blood. Sample subset: CD45RA+ positively selected.

CDR3 sequence reads: CSVEGLRETQYF. The CDR3 DNA sequence: TGCAGCGTGGAAGGTCTGCGTGAGACCCAGTACTTC. This chain joins TRBV29-1 and TRBJ2-5; no clear D. In germline, CDR1 is SQVTM, CDR2 ANQGSEA. The CDR3 covers 12 residues.